One and the same sample provided the 10 T cell receptor beta chains below, sequenced in a study of cytomegalovirus exposure and HLA in healthy donors (dated by TCRdb to about 2017). Library construction relied on the immunoSEQ multiplex PCR assay. For the multiplex PCR, a mixture combining 60 forward primers for TCR Vbeta segments and 13 reverse primers for TCR Jbeta segments was used. TCRdb took over this immuneACCESS table, retaining in-frame rearrangements with V and J assigned. Such tables are incomplete; in checked studies, under half of the missing clones stem from an unresolved V gene, and the remainder is unexplained. The sample table holds 120,000 to 150,000 clones, of which approximately 81% were seen once. The leading ten clones occupy 2% to 2.5% of the sample. Sequenced: PBMCs. The receptor source for this set is a boy under 10 years old in good health and CMV-seronegative.

V usage is TRBV18 and J usage is TRBJ1-1, with 9 bases that match TRBD1. The germline V gene encodes CDR1 KGHSH and CDR2 LQKENI. The junction had 11 bases not matched to a gene; V was cut back by 2 bases and J by 1 base. The CDR3 contains 18 residues. The CDR3 is CASSPIVPGQGSNTEAFF. The CDR3, as DNA: TGTGCCAGCTCACCAATAGTCCCGGGACAGGGATCGAACACTGAAGCTTTCTTT.

The V gene is TRBV7-3, the J gene TRBJ2-7; 7 nucleotides align to TRBD1. This CDR3 contains 14 residues. Germline CDR1 SGHTA, CDR2 FQGTGA. V gave up 5 bases and J gave up 6 bases; unmatched junction bases: 10. CDR3 nucleotide sequence: TGTGCCAGCAGCCCCGGACAGGAAACGGCCGAGCAGTACTTC. Translating it yields CASSPGQETAEQYF.

This sequence joins TRBV9 and TRBJ1-2, with D possibly being TRBD1 (5 bases). V gave up 0 bases and J gave up 10 bases, with 16 bases separating them. From germline, CDR1 is SGDLS and CDR2 YYNGEE. The CDR3 length is 14 residues. CDR3 bases: TGTGCCAGCAGCGTAGACACGGTTAGGGGTTCCTACACCTTC. Translated, it gives CASSVDTVRGSYTF.

This rearrangement joins TRBV25-1 to TRBJ2-2; D ambiguous. Germline CDR1 and CDR2: MGHDK and SYGVNS. This CDR3 has 16 residues. V lost 0 bases and J lost 4, with 12 bases in between. CDR3 in DNA: TGTGCCAGCAGTGAATATGGGCTCCTTGGCACCGGGGAGCTGTTTTTT. Its protein product is CASSEYGLLGTGELFF. Supplemented by reference TRBV25-1 and TRBJ2-2, the full variable domain reads EADIYQTPRYLVIGTGKKITLECSQTMGHDKMYWYQQDPGMELHLIHYSYGVNSTEKGDLSSESTVSRIRTEHFPLTLESARPSHTSQYLCASSEYGLLGTGELFFGEGSRLTVL.

This chain joins TRBV21-1 and TRBJ1-5; TRBD1 reflects the table's D call only, with no check against the DNA. TRBV21-1 is termed a pseudogene. The length of the CDR3 is 16 residues. CDR3 nucleotide sequence: TGTGCCAGCAGCAGTTCCGAGGGACAGTCCAATCAGCCCCAGCATTTT. Protein: CASSSSEGQSNQPQHF.

The chain recombines TRBV9 with TRBJ2-7; 8 bases map to TRBD1. CDR1 is SGDLS, CDR2 YYNGEE, per germline. J lost 5 bases, V lost 3 bases, and 7 bases had no gene match. The CDR3 spans 14 residues. The CDR3 coding sequence is TGTGCCAGCAGCGCCCGGACAGGGTCCAACGAGCAGTACTTC. This sequence encodes CASSARTGSNEQYF.

In this sample, this clone turned up a few times. The V call is TRBV9, the J call TRBJ2-1; TRBD2 aligns across 14 bases. The CDR3 sequence is 15 residues long. J lost 15 bases, V lost 3 bases, and 11 bases had no gene match. CDR1 is SGDLS, CDR2 YYNGEE, per germline. The CDR3 loop is CASSDGLAGGPLSFF. In nucleotides, the CDR3 is TGTGCCAGCAGCGACGGACTAGCGGGGGGACCCTTGTCGTTCTTC.

The rearrangement links TRBV6-5 to TRBJ2-2; 9 bases map to TRBD1. V shed 5 bases and J 2 bases; nucleotides not matched to a gene: 3. Looked up from germline, CDR1 is MNHEY and CDR2 is SVGAGI. There are 15 residues in the CDR3. CDR3 in amino acids: CASSRQGGNTGELFF. CDR3 nucleotide sequence: TGTGCCAGCAGTCGACAGGGGGGCAACACCGGGGAGCTGTTTTTT.

This chain uses TRBV28 with TRBJ2-7, with TRBD2 matching over 7 bases. CDR3 size: 13 residues. CDR1 and CDR2 (germline): MDHEN, SYDVKM. V shed 7 bases, J shed 0 bases, and the junction held 3 bases outside the gene matches. CDR3 DNA: TGTGCCAGCATAGGCGGGAGCTCCTACGAGCAGTACTTC. Protein product: CASIGGSSYEQYF. The full variable domain, completed using reference TRBV28 and TRBJ2-7, is DVKVTQSSRYLVKRTGEKVFLECVQDMDHENMFWYRQDPGLGLRLIYFSYDVKMKEKGDIPEGYSVSREKKERFSLILESASTNQTSMYLCASIGGSSYEQYFGPGTRLTVT.

Written as DNA, the CDR3 is TGTGCCAGCAGGGCCGGGACTAGTATGGACAATGAGCAGTTCTTC. It specifies CASRAGTSMDNEQFF. The chain joins TRBV27 to TRBJ2-1, with 8 bases lining up with TRBD2. The germline V gene has CDR1 MNHEY and CDR2 SMNVEV (reference sequence). After removal of 6 bases from V and 5 bases from J, the junction contained 9 bases not matched to a gene. There are 15 residues in the CDR3.